This T cell receptor (beta chain) was sequenced for a study of Graves' ophthalmopathy and Graves' hyperthyroidism. CAS ≥3, NOSPECS ≥4, moderate-to-severe activity and duration under 3 months marked donors with ophthalmopathy. Other autoimmune diseases, uncontrolled infections, pregnancy or lactation ruled patients out of participation. This CDR3 has 14 residues. V shed 5 bases and J shed 8 bases, with 16 bases lying between them. For repertoire sequencing, the TCR beta CDR3 regions were amplified from RNA transcripts. First-round RT-PCR relied on HTBI primers, and a second-round multiplex PCR came next. TCRdb recomputed calls from the multiplex PCR reads with MiXCR, one row per CDR3 protein. This table has about 400,000 distinct CDR3 sequences, approximately 16% appearing once.

V usage is TRBV12-3 or TRBV12-4 and J usage is TRBJ1-3, with TRBD1 as a possible D gene (6 bases). Input material: peripheral blood. This clonotype was obtained from a woman between 18 and 29 years old with Graves' ophthalmopathy. The CDR3 region is CASSRDTSLDTIYF. CDR3 DNA sequence: TGTGCCAGCAGTAGGGACACGTCGCTGGACACCATATATTTT.